This T cell receptor (beta chain) was profiled in a study of PD-L1 blockade in urothelial cancer. On the study more broadly: Each blood sample yielded a median of approximately 140,000 T cells.

The CDR3 sequence is 15 residues long. Germline CDR1 SGDLS, CDR2 YYNGEE. V was clipped by 1 base and J by 0 bases, with 8 bases between them. Sequencing was performed with immunoSEQ multiplex PCR; in TCRdb, only in-frame clones are kept and a portion is missing. The profile shows under 30,000 clones, roughly 83% of them singletons. Sequenced material: PBMCs, taken around atezolizumab (anti-PD-L1) treatment. The chain combines TRBV9 with TRBJ2-1; D is perhaps TRBD2 (6 bases). The receptor's source is a man in his 70s with urothelial cancer. The CDR3 nucleotides are TGTGCCAGCAGCGTAACCGGGAGCTCCTACAATGAGCAGTTCTTC. Its protein product is CASSVTGSSYNEQFF.